The 25 T cell receptor beta chains reported below all come from one sample, sequenced in a study of vaccination effects on CD4 cells after COVID-19. Their antigens are not known. Prior to sequencing, the ViraFEST assay stimulated PBMC with viral peptide pools, which expanded the antigen-specific CD4+ T cells. A 10-day culture period preceded the isolation of CD4+ T cells. Between March and December 2020, the person had a SARS-CoV-2 infection that PCR confirmed. TCRdb's table, derived via immunoSEQ multiplex PCR, lists solely in-frame clones and lacks some. The sample includes around 47,000 clones, around 79% of them seen just once. Here the sequenced sample was CD4+ T cells from PBMCs cultured with a peptide pool, taken before COVID-19 vaccination. The receptors originated from a human donor who had a prior SARS-CoV-2 infection.

As regards this clone: Relative to the germline gene, one junction end is altered; a read error may explain this. CDR3 sequence: CAGSSPRGTRMNTEAFF. CDR3 DNA: TGTGCCGGCAGCTCCCCACGGGGTACGCGGATGAACACTGAAGCTTTCTTT. V usage is TRBV7-6 and J usage is TRBJ1-1; D gene unclear. Germline CDR1 and CDR2: SGHVS and FNYEAQ. The CDR3 is 17 amino acids.

The chain links TRBV5-1 to TRBJ1-5, with TRBD1 matching 9 bases. Looked up from germline, CDR1 is SGHRS and CDR2 is YFSETQ. This CDR3 comprises 14 residues. The trim removed 4 bases at V and 5 bases at J, leaving 4 bases unmatched. The CDR3: CASSMTGGDQPQHF. The CDR3 coding sequence is TGCGCCAGCAGCATGACAGGGGGGGATCAGCCCCAGCATTTT.

The rearrangement links TRBV25-1 to TRBJ2-2, with a weak D call TRBD2 (6 bases). The V gene lost 1 base and the J gene lost 2 bases, with 11 bases spanning the gap. This CDR3 region has 16 residues. Germline V CDR1 and CDR2: MGHDK, SYGVNS. The CDR3 loop is CASSEFRGTNTGELFF. CDR3 DNA: TGTGCCAGCAGTGAATTTCGGGGGACCAACACCGGGGAGCTGTTTTTT.

The CDR3 DNA reads TGTGCCACCAGTGGGGGGACAGGGGGGCTCCAAGAGACCCAGTACTTC. Translated, it gives CATSGGTGGLQETQYF. The chain carries TRBV24-1 and TRBJ2-5; 11 bases are shared with TRBD1. Germline-derived CDR1 and CDR2 are KGHDR and SFDVKD. Trimming at V came to 5 bases and at J to 1 base, leaving 5 bases not matched to a gene. CDR3 length: 16 amino acids.

This clone turned up a few times. V is TRBV7-2 and J is TRBJ2-5; 8 nucleotides agree with TRBD1. Germline CDR1 is SGHTA and CDR2 is FQGNSA. The V segment lost 5 bases and the J segment 9 bases; nucleotides outside the gene matches: 17. This CDR3 region has 16 residues. CDR3 DNA: TGTGCCAGCAGCCCCCCCCACCAATACAGGGGGAAGGCCCAGTACTTC. Its translation: CASSPPHQYRGKAQYF.

The chain is built from TRBV6-4 and TRBJ2-1, with a weak D call TRBD1 (5 bases). Trimming shortened V by 3 bases and J by 0 bases, and 9 bases separated the two germline ends. CDR3 length: 15 residues. Germline loops: CDR1 MRHNA, CDR2 SNTAGT. The CDR3 loop is CASSENRSSYNEQFF. The CDR3 DNA is TGTGCCAGCAGTGAGAACAGGAGCTCCTACAATGAGCAGTTCTTC.

The chain recombines TRBV7-9 with TRBJ2-3; TRBD2 matches 10 bases. V shed 5 bases, J shed 3 bases, and the junction held 8 bases outside the gene matches. The CDR3 consists of 16 residues. Germline CDR1 and CDR2: SEHNR and FQNEAQ (reference sequence). The CDR3 DNA follows: TGTGCCAGCAGCAGTGGACTAGCGGCGATAACAGATACGCAGTATTTT. Encoded protein: CASSSGLAAITDTQYF.

The chain recombines TRBV7-8 with TRBJ2-5; 7 bases are a match to TRBD1. The CDR3 runs 14 residues. Germline CDR1 SGHVS, CDR2 FQNEAQ. The V and J ends lost 5 bases and 4 bases, in that order; junction bases with no gene match: 7. The CDR3 spells CASSPDRARETQYF. The CDR3 coding sequence is TGTGCCAGCAGCCCAGACAGGGCCCGAGAGACCCAGTACTTC.

This sequence joins TRBV5-5 and TRBJ1-1; D unresolved. The CDR3 has 14 amino acids. V dropped 1 base and J dropped 4 bases, with 11 bases sitting between them. Germline V gene data show CDR1 as SGHKS and CDR2 as YYEKEE (reference sequence). CDR3 loop: CASSLRGAGTEAFF. The CDR3 region has the DNA TGTGCCAGCAGCTTGCGAGGCGCCGGCACTGAAGCTTTCTTT.

This clone has just a few counts. The chain links TRBV9 to TRBJ1-2; TRBD1 might be the D (5 bases). V was clipped by 0 bases and J by 4 bases, with 13 bases between them. The CDR3 contains 15 residues. Germline CDR1 SGDLS, CDR2 YYNGEE. The CDR3 protein is CASSVVRDGAYGYTF. Here the CDR3 DNA reads TGTGCCAGCAGCGTAGTAAGGGATGGGGCCTATGGCTACACCTTC.

The J gene is TRBJ2-7, the V gene TRBV6-6, with TRBD2 identical over 13 bases. Germline V gene data show CDR1 as MNHNY and CDR2 as SVGAGI (reference sequence). This CDR3 is 18 amino acids long. The trim removed 5 bases at V and 6 bases at J, leaving 16 bases unmatched. Written as DNA, the CDR3 is TGTGCCAGCAGTCGCCACACTAGCGGGAGGGCCCTCGATTCCGAGCAGTACTTC. This encodes CASSRHTSGRALDSEQYF.

This clone has just one count. V and J are TRBV2 and TRBJ1-4; weak D call: TRBD1 (5 bases). The germline V gene has CDR1 SNHLY and CDR2 FYNNEI. This CDR3 contains 16 residues. V lost 5 bases and J lost 0, with 13 bases in between. The CDR3 loop is CASSLRQTATNEKLFF. In nucleotides, the CDR3 is TGTGCCAGCAGTCTACGACAGACTGCAACTAATGAAAAACTGTTTTTT.

The table lists this clone with a count of one. This rearrangement joins TRBV9 to TRBJ1-1, with 7 bases fitting TRBD1. This CDR3 has 13 amino acids. With 0 bases clipped from V and 4 bases from J, the junction kept 0 bases outside the gene matches. Germline V lookup: CDR1 SGDLS, CDR2 YYNGEE. The CDR3 nucleotides read TGTGCCAGCAGCGTAGACAGGGGCACTGAAGCTTTCTTT. This codes for CASSVDRGTEAFF.

The CDR3 DNA reads TGCGCCAGCAGCCAAGATTGGGCGGGGACAGGGGAAGAGACCCAGTACTTC. Amino acids: CASSQDWAGTGEETQYF. V usage is TRBV4-3 and J usage is TRBJ2-5; 10 nucleotides match TRBD1. With 0 bases clipped from V and 3 bases from J, the junction kept 7 bases outside the gene matches. The CDR3 sequence is 17 residues long. Germline CDR1 LGHNA, CDR2 YSLEER.

This chain uses TRBV7-2 with TRBJ2-1; a possible D gene is TRBD1 (5 bases). CDR1 SGHTA and CDR2 FQGNSA come from the germline V gene. Trimming cost V 5 bases and J 2 bases, with 10 bases left between them. The length of the CDR3 is 14 residues. The DNA of the CDR3 is TGTGCCAGCAGCCAGGGCGGAGCCTACAATGAGCAGTTCTTC. As protein: CASSQGGAYNEQFF.

The gene calls are TRBV10-3 and TRBJ2-7; D call uncertain. Germline V CDR1 and CDR2: ENHRY, SYGVKD. This CDR3 comprises 12 residues. V shed 3 bases and J shed 0 bases, with 3 bases lying between them. The CDR3 sequence is CAISESSYEQYF. The CDR3 DNA follows: TGTGCCATCAGTGAAAGCTCCTACGAGCAGTACTTC.

This clone has just a few counts. The rearrangement links TRBV5-1 to TRBJ2-7, with D perhaps matching TRBD1 or TRBD2 (5 bases each). CDR1 and CDR2 (germline): SGHRS, YFSETQ. The V and J ends lost 10 bases and 0 bases respectively, with 26 bases between them. CDR3 length: 17 residues. This chain's CDR3 is CASNPGHHLVSSYEQYF. The DNA of the CDR3 is TGCGCCTCCAACCCGGGGCACCATCTAGTTAGCTCCTACGAGCAGTACTTC. The complete variable domain, with remaining parts taken from reference TRBV5-1 and TRBJ2-7, reads KAGVTQTPRYLIKTRGQQVTLSCSPISGHRSVSWYQQTPGQGLQFLFEYFSETQRNKGNFPGRFSGRQFSNSRSEMNVSTLELGDSALYLCASNPGHHLVSSYEQYFGPGTRLTVT.

The chain links TRBV30 to TRBJ2-1; 13 bases align to TRBD2. The junction had 10 bases not matched to a gene; V was cut back by 1 base and J by 7 bases. The CDR3 length is 17 residues. In germline, CDR1 is GTSNPN, CDR2 SVGIG (reference sequence). This CDR3 reads CAWSARLAGGGGNEQFF. CDR3 nucleotide sequence: TGTGCCTGGAGTGCCCGACTAGCGGGAGGAGGGGGGAATGAGCAGTTCTTC.

This chain uses TRBV15 with TRBJ1-2; D is unresolved. The CDR3 has 13 residues. Germline CDR1 LNHNV, CDR2 YYDKDF (reference sequence). Trimming shortened V by 1 base and J by 7 bases, and 10 bases separated the two germline ends. The CDR3 DNA reads TGTGCCACCAGCAGAGTAACGTACGCTGGCTACACCTTC. Translation gives CATSRVTYAGYTF.

The rearrangement joins TRBV5-1 to TRBJ2-1; 12 positions agree with TRBD2. V lost 2 bases, J lost 6 bases, and 12 bases stayed unmatched. The germline gives CDR1 SGHRS, CDR2 YFSETQ. This CDR3 contains 18 residues. This CDR3 reads CASSFVRASGRDVNEQFF. The DNA of the CDR3 is TGCGCCAGCAGCTTCGTCCGGGCTAGCGGGAGGGACGTCAATGAGCAGTTCTTC.

The rearrangement uses TRBV5-1 and TRBJ2-7; no reliable D call. Germline CDR1 reads SGHRS; CDR2 reads YFSETQ. The V and J ends lost 0 bases and 3 bases respectively, with 4 bases between them. The CDR3 sequence is 12 residues long. CDR3 nucleotide sequence: TGCGCCAGCAGCTTGGACGTCTACGAGCAGTACTTC. This sequence encodes CASSLDVYEQYF.

The CDR3 coding sequence is TGTGCCAGTAGTATAGGGAAGGCTGGCGAGCAGTTCTTC. Protein: CASSIGKAGEQFF. V usage is TRBV19 and J usage is TRBJ2-1, with no clear D. Germline V gene sequence: CDR1 LNHDA, CDR2 SQIVND (reference sequence). CDR3 length: 13 residues. The ends were cut back, 1 base at V and 10 bases at J, with 11 bases in the middle.

To note about this clone: One junction end does not reproduce the germline sequence, and a read error may be involved. The CDR3 bases are TGCGCCAGCAGCCAAGAGAACAGTGAAGCTTTCTTT. Translation: CASSQENSEAFF. This chain connects TRBV4-3 to TRBJ1-1; no definite D call. CDR3 length: 12 amino acids. Germline CDR1 reads LGHNA; CDR2 reads YSLEER.

This clone appeared a few times. This chain joins TRBV2 and TRBJ1-1, with D perhaps TRBD1 (6 bases). The ends were cut back, 7 bases at V and 1 base at J, with 10 bases in the middle. Germline lookup yields CDR1 SNHLY and CDR2 FYNNEI. The CDR3 spans 13 residues. The CDR3 here is CASTQQGNTEAFF. The CDR3 nucleotides are TGTGCCAGCACCCAACAGGGGAACACTGAAGCTTTCTTT.

The genes are TRBV24-1 and TRBJ2-1; 12 bases align to TRBD2. Germline loops: CDR1 KGHDR, CDR2 SFDVKD. The V and J ends lost 4 bases and 7 bases, in that order; junction bases with no gene match: 10. This CDR3 is 17 amino acids long. CDR3 region: CATSESHTGTSGNEQFF. In nucleotides, the CDR3 is TGTGCCACCAGTGAGTCCCATACCGGGACTAGCGGGAATGAGCAGTTCTTC.